The T cell receptor (beta chain) described here comes from a study of neurological immune-mediated disorders. Input was about a million sorted T cells, either CD4+ or CD8+. From 15-18 subjects, over 200 million TCR-beta sequences were obtained in each sequencing run. A single record per CDR3 protein comes from TCRdb applying MiXCR to the 5' RACE reads. This sample yields about 39,000 distinct CDR3 sequences, of which about 7% are seen a single time; around 6% belongs to the top ten. Germline assignment: CDR1 SGHTA and CDR2 FQGNSA. V shed 1 base and J shed 4 bases, with 17 bases lying between them. The CDR3 is 17 residues long. Points from the study as a whole: Subjects shared no identical expanded-clone CDR3 amino acid sequences, suggesting private TCR-beta repertoires in all groups.

In this sample, this clonotype turned up many times. Its antigen is as yet unknown. This TCR derives from a man in his forties or fifties in good health. This rearrangement joins TRBV7-2 to TRBJ2-1, with D possibly being TRBD1 or TRBD2 (5 bases each). Sequenced: CD4+ T cells from blood. CDR3 nucleotide sequence: TGTGCCAGCAGCTTAGGGGTCGCAGGGACGGGGTACAATGAGCAGTTCTTC. Protein: CASSLGVAGTGYNEQFF.